There are a few counts of the clone carrying this T cell receptor beta chain. Antigen: not known. This CDR3 has 15 residues. Germline values: CDR1 SQVTM, CDR2 ANQGSEA. V was clipped by 7 bases and J by 4 bases; unmatched bases: 10. The data were taken from a study of beta chain features in type 1 diabetes. Study findings and constraints: In every one of the four CD4+ subsets, TCRB CDR3s were moderately but significantly shorter in Type 1 diabetes patients. The similarity of naive, central memory and Treg TCRB repertoires appeared greater among patients than among healthy donors. A cDNA-based sequencing approach could over-represent cells with high TCR expression.

Investigators reverse transcribed all isolated RNA, so they sequenced expressed TCRB transcripts. Only in-frame clones appear in the TCRdb table, and some are missing; sequencing was by immunoSEQ multiplex PCR. The profile shows more than 150,000 clones, roughly 9.1% of them singletons. A heparinised blood draw that averaged approximately 120 mL was obtained once from each donor. The specimen sequenced was central memory CD4+ T cells from blood. This chain uses TRBV29-1 with TRBJ2-1; 10 bases fit TRBD2. The receptor's source is a woman younger than 30 in good health. DNA of the CDR3: TGCAGCGGGGCTCTAGCGGGAGCGGGGTACAATGAGCAGTTCTTC. Amino acids: CSGALAGAGYNEQFF.